This T cell receptor beta chain was obtained from a study of CD8 T cells in ankylosing spondylitis. V was clipped by 3 bases and J by 2 bases, with 10 bases between them. The CDR3 has 13 residues. The V gene's germline CDR1 is DFQATT and CDR2 SNEGSKA (reference sequence). Points from the study as a whole: Made up of fewer than 10 highly homologous variants, a TCR beta motif appeared characteristic of ankylosing spondylitis blood. Certain motif variants had earlier appeared in reactive arthritis synovial fluid and blood. Disease-linked clones bore a CD8+ phenotype and were relatively rare in peripheral blood. Disease-linked clones reportedly concentrated significantly in matched ankylosing spondylitis synovial fluid.

This clonotype has only one observation. Its target is unknown. By quantitative 5'-RACE with molecular barcodes, the TCR beta libraries were made. TCRdb re-called the 5' RACE reads with MiXCR, one entry per CDR3 protein. This table has hundreds of thousands of distinct CDR3 sequences, around 26% appearing once. The source material was blood, either unsorted or a sorted T cell fraction (not recorded which). This rearrangement joins TRBV20-1 to TRBJ1-2; D ambiguous. This sequence originates from a male donor with ankylosing spondylitis. CDR3 protein: CSASSRMNYGYTF. Written as DNA, the CDR3 is TGCAGTGCTAGTTCCAGGATGAACTATGGCTACACCTTC.